A single sample gave rise to the 16 T cell receptor beta chains below, sequenced in a study of CD8 T cells in Susac syndrome. Reverse transcription of roughly 0.5 to 1 ug RNA was carried out with random hexamers. One entry per CDR3 protein, called by TCRdb with MiXCR from the immunoSEQ multiplex PCR reads. The data show fewer than 200,000 distinct CDR3 sequences, about 95% seen once. Specimen: CD4+ T cells from PBMCs. The receptors were sampled from a human donor in good health.

V and J are TRBV18 and TRBJ2-1, with D possibly matching TRBD2 (6 bases). V was clipped by 3 bases and J by 3 bases, with 6 bases between them. This CDR3 contains 13 residues. Germline V lookup: CDR1 KGHSH, CDR2 LQKENI. CDR3 amino acids: CASSPTSYNEQFF. The DNA of the CDR3 is TGTGCCAGCTCACCGACTAGCTACAATGAGCAGTTCTTC.

This clonotype was observed a single time. The chain joins TRBV5-4 to TRBJ2-1; weak D call: TRBD1 (6 bases). V was shortened by 7 bases and J by 8 bases, with 16 bases between the two germline ends. Germline-derived CDR1 and CDR2 are SGHNT and YYREEE (reference sequence). This CDR3 has 13 amino acids. Here the CDR3 DNA reads TGTGCCAGCTGTCGACAGGATGGGGATGAGCAGTTCTTC. The encoded protein is CASCRQDGDEQFF.

The chain links TRBV5-4 to TRBJ2-5; 7 bases are shared with TRBD2. The junction had 10 bases not matched to a gene; V was cut back by 3 bases and J by 5 bases. The CDR3 sequence is 15 residues long. CDR1 is SGHNT and CDR2 is YYREEE in the germline V gene (reference sequence). The CDR3 reads CASSSGGRGGETQYF. The CDR3, as DNA: TGTGCCAGCAGCTCGGGAGGAAGGGGAGGCGAGACCCAGTACTTC.

The V gene is TRBV4-3, the J gene TRBJ2-1; D uncertain. From germline, CDR1 is LGHNA and CDR2 YSLEER. V was trimmed by 1 base and J by 10 bases, leaving 11 bases between them. The CDR3 runs 13 residues. The CDR3: CASSQVDVREQFF. As DNA, the CDR3 is TGCGCCAGCAGCCAAGTCGACGTCCGGGAGCAGTTCTTC.

This sequence joins TRBV18 and TRBJ2-1, with 8 bases that match TRBD1. This CDR3 has 15 amino acids. The V gene end was trimmed by 4 bases and the J gene end by 5 bases; junction bases not matched to a gene: 7. Germline values: CDR1 KGHSH, CDR2 LQKENI. The DNA of the CDR3 is TGTGCCAGCTCACAACTGACAGGGGAGCACAATGAGCAGTTCTTC. Translated, it gives CASSQLTGEHNEQFF.

V gene TRBV29-1 combines with J gene TRBJ2-5, with D maybe TRBD1 (6 bases). CDR1 and CDR2 from the germline V gene are SQVTM and ANQGSEA. The V gene lost 5 bases and the J gene lost 3 bases, with 10 bases spanning the gap. The CDR3 contains 12 residues. CDR3 sequence reads: CSVTSGEETQYF. CDR3 coding DNA: TGCAGCGTTACGTCAGGGGAAGAGACCCAGTACTTC.

The chain uses TRBV20-1 and TRBJ2-7; tentative D call: TRBD2 (6 bases). This CDR3 contains 12 residues. V lost 6 bases and J lost 2, with 11 bases in between. CDR1 and CDR2 (germline): DFQATT, SNEGSKA (reference sequence). In DNA, the CDR3 is TGCAGTGCGGGACTCACCACCTACGAGCAGTACTTC. It encodes CSAGLTTYEQYF.

The CDR3 loop reads CSCRGYQETQYF. Here the CDR3 DNA reads TGCAGCTGCAGGGGATACCAAGAGACCCAGTACTTC. V is TRBV20-1 and J is TRBJ2-5; possible D gene TRBD1, 6 bases. Germline V gene sequence: CDR1 DFQATT, CDR2 SNEGSKA (reference sequence). CDR3 size: 12 residues.

This chain connects TRBV9 to TRBJ1-4, with no clear D. The CDR3 totals 14 residues. V was shortened by 1 base and J by 8 bases, with 12 bases between the two germline ends. CDR1 is SGDLS and CDR2 is YYNGEE in the germline V gene. The CDR3 nucleotides are TGTGCCAGCAGCGTACGTCCGGGCGCAGAAAAACTGTTTTTT. This encodes CASSVRPGAEKLFF.

This sequence joins TRBV6-5 and TRBJ1-2; D may be TRBD1 (6 bases). The V and J ends lost 5 bases and 4 bases respectively, with 11 bases between them. Germline V gene data show CDR1 as MNHEY and CDR2 as SVGAGI. The CDR3 contains 13 residues. The CDR3 protein is CASSRGIGYGYTF. As DNA, the CDR3 is TGTGCCAGCAGTAGGGGGATCGGCTATGGCTACACCTTC.

The CDR3 DNA is TGTGCCAGCAGCCAAGCAGTCCTCTCCAATGAGCAGTTCTTC. It yields the protein CASSQAVLSNEQFF. This chain links TRBV3-1 with TRBJ2-1; D is ambiguous. Germline CDR1 LGHDT, CDR2 YNNKEL (reference sequence). The CDR3 runs to 14 residues. The V and J ends lost 1 base and 6 bases respectively, with 10 bases between them.

The chain links TRBV12-3 or TRBV12-4 to TRBJ2-5, with D maybe TRBD2 (5 bases). The V and J ends lost 3 bases and 1 base respectively, with 12 bases between them. CDR3 length: 15 residues. The CDR3 DNA follows: TGTGCCAGCAGTTTGGAGCGGCTGAGCCAAGAGACCCAGTACTTC. This sequence encodes CASSLERLSQETQYF.

The chain couples TRBV20-1 to TRBJ2-3; D may match TRBD1 or TRBD2 (6 bases each). CDR3 length equals 19 residues. Germline loops: CDR1 DFQATT, CDR2 SNEGSKA (reference sequence). V was trimmed by 1 base and J by 3 bases, leaving 26 bases between them. The CDR3, as DNA: TGCAGTGCTAGAGTAAATCTGGGGAGCGCCAGGAGGGGGACAGATACGCAGTATTTT. This encodes CSARVNLGSARRGTDTQYF.

V usage is TRBV12-3 or TRBV12-4 and J usage is TRBJ1-5; D not resolved. The CDR3 extends over 13 amino acids. Trimming left V 0 bases short and J 5 bases short, with 5 bases between. CDR3 loop: CASSLAPDQPQHF. Written as DNA, the CDR3 is TGTGCCAGCAGTTTAGCGCCGGATCAGCCCCAGCATTTT.

Here the CDR3 DNA reads TGCAGCGTTGGACAGGGGGCCGAGCAGTACTTC. It codes for CSVGQGAEQYF. V gene TRBV29-1 combines with J gene TRBJ2-7; the match to TRBD1 covers 10 bases. The J segment lost 6 bases and the V segment lost 4 bases, leaving 0 bases of the junction unmatched. Germline V gene data show CDR1 as SQVTM and CDR2 as ANQGSEA. CDR3 length: 11 residues.

The chain is built from TRBV5-1 and TRBJ2-1, with TRBD2 matching over 11 bases. Germline lookup yields CDR1 SGHRS and CDR2 YFSETQ. The CDR3 is made up of 16 amino acids. Trimming cost V 0 bases and J 6 bases; bases outside gene matches: 5. CDR3 sequence (DNA): TGCGCCAGCAGCTTGGCCGGTAGCGGGAGGGCCAATGAGCAGTTCTTC. Translated, it gives CASSLAGSGRANEQFF.